This passage covers 18 T cell receptor beta chains from one sample sequenced in a study of response to subunit inactivated influenza vaccine. TCRdb analysed the RT-PCR reads with MiXCR anew, one entry per CDR3 protein. The sample has 650,000 to 800,000 distinct CDR3 sequences, around 14% seen once. Sequencing used PBMCs from blood, obtained around 15 days before vaccination. The receptors originated from a man aged 45 to 65 who received an inactivated influenza vaccine.

The rearrangement uses TRBV7-8 and TRBJ2-7; TRBD2 agrees at 11 bases. The CDR3 length is 15 residues. Unmatched junction bases numbered 5, after V lost 1 base and J lost 6 bases. Per the germline V gene, CDR1 is SGHVS and CDR2 is FQNEAQ. DNA for the CDR3: TGTGCCAGCAGCTTAGGACTAGCGGGGAGCGGCGAGCAGTACTTC. This encodes CASSLGLAGSGEQYF.

CDR3 nucleotide sequence: TGCGCCAGCAGCCGCGAGGCCGGGACAGCCTCCTACGAGCAGTACTTC. This encodes CASSREAGTASYEQYF. The chain links TRBV5-1 to TRBJ2-7, with 7 bases lining up with TRBD1. Trimming took 4 bases from V and 0 from J; bases not matched to a gene: 10. CDR1 and CDR2 (germline): SGHRS, YFSETQ. This CDR3 region has 16 residues. The whole variable domain, filled in from reference TRBV5-1 and TRBJ2-7, reads KAGVTQTPRYLIKTRGQQVTLSCSPISGHRSVSWYQQTPGQGLQFLFEYFSETQRNKGNFPGRFSGRQFSNSRSEMNVSTLELGDSALYLCASSREAGTASYEQYFGPGTRLTVT.

This clonotype was observed a few times. V gene TRBV7-9 combines with J gene TRBJ1-1, with D unresolved. CDR1 and CDR2 (germline): SEHNR, FQNEAQ (reference sequence). The length of the CDR3 is 15 residues. The germline V and J ends were trimmed by 2 bases and 0 bases, with 10 bases remaining between them. The CDR3 DNA sequence: TGTGCCAGCAGCTTAAATACGGGGATGAACACTGAAGCTTTCTTT. Residues: CASSLNTGMNTEAFF.

V gene TRBV7-8 combines with J gene TRBJ2-2; the D is unclear. Trimming removed 1 base from V and 2 bases from J, with 8 bases in between. The CDR3 runs to 15 residues. CDR1 is SGHVS and CDR2 is FQNEAQ in the germline V gene. The CDR3 here is CASSLDRPNTGELFF. The CDR3 coding sequence is TGTGCCAGCAGCTTAGACAGACCTAACACCGGGGAGCTGTTTTTT.

This clonotype showed up just a few times. The V and J genes are TRBV4-2 and TRBJ2-7; D gene uncertain. The CDR3 covers 14 residues. Per germline, CDR1 LGHNA and CDR2 YNFKEQ. V shed 4 bases and J shed 0 bases, with 10 bases lying between them. CDR3 coding DNA: TGTGCCAGCAGCCGAACCGCCGGCTCCTACGAGCAGTACTTC. Protein product: CASSRTAGSYEQYF.

The table lists this clonotype with a few counts. This chain uses TRBV6-5 with TRBJ2-3; 10 bases align to TRBD1. From germline, CDR1 is MNHEY and CDR2 SVGAGI. This CDR3 comprises 16 residues. With V trimmed by 0 bases and J by 5 bases, 5 bases remained unmatched. The CDR3 loop is CASSYSVTGGVDTQYF. CDR3 bases: TGTGCCAGCAGTTACTCCGTGACAGGGGGCGTAGATACGCAGTATTTT.

This clonotype was detected a few times. This chain joins TRBV5-6 and TRBJ2-1, with TRBD1 matching over 10 bases. CDR3 length equals 16 residues. The trim removed 5 bases at V and 8 bases at J, leaving 13 bases unmatched. Germline-derived CDR1 and CDR2 are SGHDT and YYEEEE. The CDR3, as DNA: TGTGCCAGCAGGTCTGTGTGGGGACAGGGGATCGATGAGCAGTTCTTC. Translating it yields CASRSVWGQGIDEQFF.

This clonotype was seen a few times. The chain employs TRBV6-2 or TRBV6-3 and TRBJ2-3; D may be TRBD1 (6 bases). Germline CDR1 is MNHEY and CDR2 is SVGEGT. Trimming took off 6 bases at V and 5 bases at J, with 15 bases between the two ends. The CDR3 sequence is 14 residues long. CDR3: CASSAEPRGDTQYF. Here the CDR3 DNA reads TGTGCCAGCAGCGCGGAGCCCAGGGGAGATACGCAGTATTTT.

This clonotype appeared a few times. This chain links TRBV20-1 with TRBJ2-3, with 7 bases that match TRBD2. J gave up 7 bases and V 1 base, and 11 bases lay outside the gene matches. CDR1 is DFQATT and CDR2 is SNEGSKA in the germline V gene (reference sequence). The CDR3 is 15 amino acids. CDR3 sequence reads: CSARVWREGLYTQYF. The CDR3 nucleotides are TGCAGTGCTAGAGTTTGGAGGGAGGGGCTATATACGCAGTATTTT.

This clonotype was counted only a few times. This chain connects TRBV20-1 to TRBJ2-1; D unclear. Germline V gives CDR1 DFQATT, CDR2 SNEGSKA (reference sequence). Trimming took 5 bases from V and 7 from J, leaving 15 bases between them. The CDR3 sequence is 13 residues long. As DNA, the CDR3 is TGCAGTGCTGGCCGGGCGGTGGGGAATGAGCAGTTCTTC. Its translation is CSAGRAVGNEQFF.

The chain combines TRBV6-1 with TRBJ2-5, with D perhaps assigned TRBD1 or TRBD2 (6 bases each). The CDR3 sequence is 14 residues long. V gave up 6 bases and J gave up 9 bases, with 20 bases separating them. Germline V gene data show CDR1 as MNHNS and CDR2 as SASEGT. The CDR3 spells CASSRNTGGSAQYF. CDR3 nucleotide sequence: TGTGCCAGCAGCCGAAATACCGGGGGCTCGGCCCAGTACTTC.

The rearrangement uses TRBV10-1 and TRBJ2-5, with unresolved D. Trimming removed 2 bases at V and 7 bases at J, with 17 bases between. Germline lookup yields CDR1 WNHNN and CDR2 SYGVQD (reference sequence). The CDR3 runs to 15 residues. The CDR3 DNA reads TGCGCCAGCAGTGAGGTTTTGGACCTAAGAGGGACCCAGTACTTC. Encoded protein: CASSEVLDLRGTQYF.

This chain uses TRBV12-3 or TRBV12-4 with TRBJ2-3; perhaps TRBD2 as D (6 bases). Trimming cost V 6 bases and J 1 base, with 14 bases left between them. This CDR3 comprises 15 residues. The CDR3 region is CASSPLGTGTDTQYF. The CDR3 DNA is TGTGCCAGCAGCCCCCTCGGGACTGGCACAGATACGCAGTATTTT.

The V gene is TRBV20-1, the J gene TRBJ1-2; TRBD1 aligns across 12 bases. V shed 6 bases and J 4 bases; nucleotides not matched to a gene: 18. The germline V gene encodes CDR1 DFQATT and CDR2 SNEGSKA (reference sequence). The CDR3 runs 18 residues. CDR3 bases: TGCAGTGCACCGGGACAGGGGGCAGGAAGGAGGTCCACCTATGGCTACACCTTC. It specifies CSAPGQGAGRRSTYGYTF.

V and J are TRBV29-1 and TRBJ2-1; perhaps TRBD2 as D (5 bases). This CDR3 spans 13 amino acids. Germline V gives CDR1 SQVTM, CDR2 ANQGSEA. Trimming shortened V by 1 base and J by 6 bases, and 10 bases separated the two germline ends. This CDR3 reads CSVEVRASNEQFF. CDR3 bases: TGCAGCGTTGAAGTGAGGGCTTCCAATGAGCAGTTCTTC.

This clonotype was seen more than once but under ten times. This rearrangement joins TRBV7-2 to TRBJ2-3, with D perhaps matching TRBD1 (5 bases). This CDR3 spans 14 amino acids. Trimming pared 5 bases from V and 2 bases from J, leaving 11 bases between. In germline, CDR1 is SGHTA, CDR2 FQGNSA. The CDR3 region is CASSQTVFTDTQYF. CDR3 coding DNA: TGTGCCAGCAGCCAGACAGTTTTCACAGATACGCAGTATTTT.

V is TRBV28 and J is TRBJ1-5; the D gene is possibly TRBD1 (6 bases). Germline V gene lookup returns CDR1 MDHEN and CDR2 SYDVKM. The CDR3 is made up of 14 amino acids. Trimming left V 4 bases short and J 6 bases short, with 13 bases between. The CDR3 is CASSSGQRLQPQHF. As DNA, the CDR3 is TGTGCCAGCAGTTCCGGACAGAGGCTTCAGCCCCAGCATTTT. Based on the CDR3 plus reference TRBV28 and TRBJ1-5, the full variable domain is DVKVTQSSRYLVKRTGEKVFLECVQDMDHENMFWYRQDPGLGLRLIYFSYDVKMKEKGDIPEGYSVSREKKERFSLILESASTNQTSMYLCASSSGQRLQPQHFGDGTRLSIL.

This clonotype occurred a few times. The chain couples TRBV12-3 or TRBV12-4 to TRBJ2-2, with TRBD1 identical over 10 bases. The J segment lost 6 bases and the V segment lost 3 bases, leaving 4 bases of the junction unmatched. This CDR3 spans 15 amino acids. The CDR3 DNA reads as TGTGCCAGCAGTTTCGGACAGGGGGGTCCCGGGGAGCTGTTTTTT. It specifies CASSFGQGGPGELFF.